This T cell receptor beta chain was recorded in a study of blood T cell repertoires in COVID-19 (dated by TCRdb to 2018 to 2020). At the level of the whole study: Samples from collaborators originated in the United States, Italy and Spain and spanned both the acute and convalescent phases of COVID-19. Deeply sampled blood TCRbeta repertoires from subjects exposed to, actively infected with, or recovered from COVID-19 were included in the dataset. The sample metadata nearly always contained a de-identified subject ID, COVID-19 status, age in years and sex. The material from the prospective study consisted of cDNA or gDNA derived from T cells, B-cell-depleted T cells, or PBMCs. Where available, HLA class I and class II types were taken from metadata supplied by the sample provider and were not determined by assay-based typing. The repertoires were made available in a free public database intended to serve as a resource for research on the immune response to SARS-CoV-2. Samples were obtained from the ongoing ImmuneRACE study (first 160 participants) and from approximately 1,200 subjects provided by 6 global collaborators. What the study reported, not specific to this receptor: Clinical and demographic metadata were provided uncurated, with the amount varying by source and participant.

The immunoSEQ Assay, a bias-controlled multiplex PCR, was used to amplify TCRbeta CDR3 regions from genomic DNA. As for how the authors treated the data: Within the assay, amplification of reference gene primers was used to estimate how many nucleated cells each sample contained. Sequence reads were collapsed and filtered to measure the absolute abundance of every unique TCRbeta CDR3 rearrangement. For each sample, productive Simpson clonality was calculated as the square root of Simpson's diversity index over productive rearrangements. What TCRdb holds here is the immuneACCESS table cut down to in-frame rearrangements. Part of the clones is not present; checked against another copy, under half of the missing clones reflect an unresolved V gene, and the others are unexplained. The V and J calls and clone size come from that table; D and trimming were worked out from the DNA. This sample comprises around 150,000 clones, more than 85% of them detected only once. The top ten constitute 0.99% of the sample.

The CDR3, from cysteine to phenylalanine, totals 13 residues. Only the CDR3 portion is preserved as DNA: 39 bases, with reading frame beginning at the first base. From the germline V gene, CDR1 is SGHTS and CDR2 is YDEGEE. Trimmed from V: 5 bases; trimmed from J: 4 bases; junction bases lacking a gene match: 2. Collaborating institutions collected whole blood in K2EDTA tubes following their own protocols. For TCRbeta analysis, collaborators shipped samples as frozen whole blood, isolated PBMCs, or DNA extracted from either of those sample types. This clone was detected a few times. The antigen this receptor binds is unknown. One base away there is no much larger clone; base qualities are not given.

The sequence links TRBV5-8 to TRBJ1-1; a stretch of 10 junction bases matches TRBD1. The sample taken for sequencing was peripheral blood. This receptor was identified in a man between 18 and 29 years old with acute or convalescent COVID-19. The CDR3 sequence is CASSRTGGTEAFF. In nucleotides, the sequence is TGTGCCAGCAGTAGGACAGGGGGCACTGAAGCTTTCTTT.